This T cell receptor beta chain originates from a study of blood T cell repertoires in COVID-19. Study context: Samples came from the United States, Italy and Spain, spanning acute and convalescent COVID-19.

Method: immunoSEQ multiplex PCR; TCRdb's copy keeps in-frame clones and lacks some. The repertoire holds 150,000 or so clones, around 79% seen once, with approximately 5.2% in the top ten. The CDR3 spans 14 residues. Germline V gene lookup returns CDR1 LGHDT and CDR2 YNNKEL (reference sequence). V shed 2 bases and J shed 5 bases, with 7 bases lying between them. Those enrolled in Seattle joined during active infection and were followed longitudinally afterward. The sequence derives from a woman in her seventies with COVID-19, enrolled during active disease. The sample was peripheral blood. The rearrangement links TRBV3-1 (or the pseudogene TRBV3-2) to TRBJ1-6; D is unclear. The CDR3: CASSQKRDNSPLHF. The CDR3, as DNA: TGTGCCAGCAGCCAAAAGAGGGATAATTCACCCCTCCACTTT.